This record concerns one T cell receptor (beta chain) sequence. At one end, the junction sequence differs from germline, possibly due to a read error. The sample originates from a study of tumor and adjacent non-tumor tissue in lung cancer. No cell sorting was done before RNA was extracted from the tissue. The CDR3 spans 14 residues. The library came from three nested PCR rounds adapted from ARM-PCR protocols. TCRdb re-called the multiplex PCR reads through MiXCR, storing one row per CDR3 protein. The repertoire holds 130,000 or so distinct CDR3 sequences, with around three fifths as singletons. The chain joins TRBV12-3 or TRBV12-4 to TRBJ2-1; no definite D call. The clonotype comes from a man aged 30 to 45 with non-small cell lung cancer. The specimen was lung tumor tissue. The CDR3 coding sequence is TGTGCCGGCAGTTTTGGATCGAACCCCACTGAACAGTTCTTC. It encodes CAGSFGSNPTEQFF.